This TCR beta chain is from a study of blood T cells in healthy people across ages. The CDR3 has 14 residues. CDR1 is MNHEY, CDR2 SVGAGI, per germline. V shed 6 bases and J shed 2 bases, with 14 bases lying between them. With a J-beta primer mix and a sample-barcoded 5' primer, a second PCR ran about 6 to 11 cycles. MiXCR, applied by TCRdb to the 5' RACE reads, yields one record per CDR3 protein. Of fewer than 2,000,000 distinct CDR3 sequences listed, almost 35% are singletons. The source material was blood. The chain couples TRBV6-5 to TRBJ2-7, with D perhaps being TRBD1 or TRBD2 (5 bases each). The TCR was taken from a woman aged 25-40 years in good health. CDR3 region: CASSLPGPPYEQYF. The CDR3 DNA reads as TGTGCCAGCAGCCTTCCGGGACCCCCCTACGAGCAGTACTTC.